A single sample is the source of the 14 T cell receptor beta chains below, sequenced in a study of cytomegalovirus exposure and HLA in healthy donors. PCR employed 60 Vbeta and 13 Jbeta primers. Assay used: immunoSEQ multiplex PCR; TCRdb lists only in-frame clones, some missing. The data hold approximately 82,000 clones, with around 10% observed a single time. Sequences were obtained from PBMCs. The receptors were sampled from a man aged 60 to 69 in good health and CMV-seropositive.

This CDR3 reads CASSLVSSAEGADTQYF. Written as DNA, the CDR3 is TGCGCCAGCAGCTTGGTCTCCTCAGCAGAGGGGGCAGATACGCAGTATTTT. The chain recombines TRBV5-1 with TRBJ2-3; a possible D gene is TRBD1 (6 bases). The CDR3 covers 17 residues. The V gene's germline CDR1 is SGHRS and CDR2 YFSETQ. Trimming pared 0 bases from V and 4 bases from J, leaving 18 bases between. Supplemented by reference TRBV5-1 and TRBJ2-3, the full variable domain reads KAGVTQTPRYLIKTRGQQVTLSCSPISGHRSVSWYQQTPGQGLQFLFEYFSETQRNKGNFPGRFSGRQFSNSRSEMNVSTLELGDSALYLCASSLVSSAEGADTQYFGPGTRLTVL.

This clone was observed a few times. In nucleotides, the CDR3 is TGTGCCAGCAGAACCGACTCATCCTATAATTCACCCCTCCACTTT. Its protein product is CASRTDSSYNSPLHF. The rearrangement joins TRBV6-5 to TRBJ1-6; D gene unclear. This CDR3 is 15 amino acids long. The V gene lost 6 bases and the J gene lost 1 base, with 10 bases spanning the gap. CDR1 and CDR2 (germline): MNHEY, SVGAGI.

This clone was counted a few times. The V gene is TRBV6-4, the J gene TRBJ2-2; 9 bases map to TRBD2. Germline CDR1 reads MRHNA; CDR2 reads SNTAGT. The J segment lost 5 bases and the V segment lost 5 bases, leaving 12 bases of the junction unmatched. This CDR3 region has 17 residues. The CDR3 DNA reads TGTGCCAGCAGTCCCGTGGATAGCGGGAGAGGTACCGGGGAGCTGTTTTTT. This translates into CASSPVDSGRGTGELFF.

This clone turned up a few times. The genes are TRBV5-1 and TRBJ2-7; D is possibly TRBD1 (5 bases). Germline CDR1 reads SGHRS; CDR2 reads YFSETQ. This CDR3 has 14 amino acids. The V end was cut by 3 bases, the J end by 6 bases, with 16 bases between. The CDR3 protein is CASSSSGQSFEQYF. The CDR3 region has the DNA TGCGCCAGCAGCTCATCCGGACAAAGTTTCGAGCAGTACTTC.

This clone has a handful of counts. This chain connects TRBV5-1 to TRBJ2-1; 13 nucleotides match TRBD2. V lost 4 bases to trimming and J lost 4 bases; unmatched junction nucleotides: 11. The germline CDR1 and CDR2 sequences are SGHRS and YFSETQ. The CDR3 has 18 residues. In nucleotides, the CDR3 is TGCGCCAGCAGCGGTACTAGCGGGAGGGCCAACGGGTACAATGAGCAGTTCTTC. It specifies CASSGTSGRANGYNEQFF.

The chain uses TRBV10-3 and TRBJ2-2; the match to TRBD2 covers 11 bases. Germline V gives CDR1 ENHRY, CDR2 SYGVKD. This CDR3 contains 17 residues. V dropped 1 base and J dropped 3; count of bases not matched to a gene: 4. CDR3 sequence (DNA): TGTGCCATCAGTGAGTTAGCGGGAGGGCAGGACACCGGGGAGCTGTTTTTT. Its translation is CAISELAGGQDTGELFF.

V usage is TRBV7-3 and J usage is TRBJ1-2; D gene ambiguous. The CDR3 has 12 residues. Germline loops: CDR1 SGHTA, CDR2 FQGTGA. Trimming took off 2 bases at V and 8 bases at J, with 9 bases between the two ends. As DNA, the CDR3 is TGTGCCAGCAGCTTAGCGGGGAACGGCTACACCTTC. Translating it yields CASSLAGNGYTF.

CDR3 bases: TGTGCCAGCAGTGCCCTCGGTCGAGCCTACGAGCAGTACTTC. This translates into CASSALGRAYEQYF. The rearrangement joins TRBV28 to TRBJ2-7; D uncertain. Trimming shortened V by 5 bases and J by 2 bases, and 13 bases separated the two germline ends. Germline V gene lookup returns CDR1 MDHEN and CDR2 SYDVKM. CDR3 length: 14 amino acids.

This chain uses TRBV21-1 with TRBJ2-1; TRBD1, the table's D call, was not compared with the DNA. TRBV21-1 counts as a pseudogene. This CDR3 comprises 16 residues. The CDR3 nucleotides are TGTGCCAGCAGCAAAGTGTTGCAGGGATCCTACAATGAGCAGTTCTTC. Amino acid sequence: CASSKVLQGSYNEQFF.

This chain joins TRBV2 and TRBJ1-4; possible D gene TRBD1, 6 bases. This CDR3 region has 14 residues. Germline V gives CDR1 SNHLY, CDR2 FYNNEI. Trimming took off 8 bases at V and 3 bases at J, with 13 bases between the two ends. CDR3 sequence (DNA): TGTGCCAGCGGGGGCCGGGGACCTAATGAAAAACTGTTTTTT. Residues: CASGGRGPNEKLFF.

V usage is TRBV30 and J usage is TRBJ1-5; 8 nucleotides match TRBD1. Germline lookup yields CDR1 GTSNPN and CDR2 SVGIG (reference sequence). V trimming: 4 bases; J trimming: 6 bases; junction bases outside the gene matches: 8. This CDR3 spans 14 amino acids. The CDR3 here is CAWKGQGASQPQHF. CDR3 sequence (DNA): TGTGCCTGGAAGGGGCAGGGGGCTTCTCAGCCCCAGCATTTT.

The J gene is TRBJ1-3, the V gene TRBV30; D remains ambiguous. The CDR3 length is 13 residues. Germline CDR1 and CDR2: GTSNPN and SVGIG (reference sequence). The V end was cut by 3 bases, the J end by 1 base, with 7 bases between. The CDR3: CAWSGGSGNTIYF. CDR3 nucleotide sequence: TGTGCCTGGAGCGGAGGATCTGGAAACACCATATATTTT.

This clone was counted only a few times. The chain couples TRBV9 to TRBJ1-1; 7 positions agree with TRBD1. Germline-derived CDR1 and CDR2 are SGDLS and YYNGEE. The CDR3 has 13 residues. With V trimmed by 3 bases and J by 5 bases, 4 bases remained unmatched. The CDR3 DNA reads TGTGCCAGCAGCGCACAGGGGAGGACTGAAGCTTTCTTT. Encoded protein: CASSAQGRTEAFF. Supplemented by reference TRBV9 and TRBJ1-1, the full variable domain reads DSGVTQTPKHLITATGQRVTLRCSPRSGDLSVYWYQQSLDQGLQFLIQYYNGEERAKGNILERFSAQQFPDLHSELNLSSLELGDSALYFCASSAQGRTEAFFGQGTRLTVV.

The chain links TRBV6-5 to TRBJ1-5; D is ambiguous. This CDR3 spans 13 amino acids. Germline lookup yields CDR1 MNHEY and CDR2 SVGAGI. Trimming shortened V by 6 bases and J by 5 bases, and 11 bases separated the two germline ends. Here the CDR3 DNA reads TGTGCCAGCAGGGCCGAGGCCCATCAGCCCCAGCATTTT. This gives the protein CASRAEAHQPQHF.